These 23 T cell receptor beta chains share one sample of origin, sequenced in a study of siplizumab effects on memory and regulatory T cells (dated by TCRdb to the late 2010s). Library preparation employed the immunoSEQ multiplex PCR assay. TCRdb carries this immuneACCESS record with in-frame sequences only. Its versions omit some clonotypes, under half of them owing to an unresolved V gene in the studies checked, with the rest unexplained. This sample is represented by 50,000 to 70,000 clones; approximately 96% of them were singletons. Clones ranked in the top ten supply around 0.086% of the sample. Input material: naive CD8+ T cells sorted from blood. In the paper's terms, the cell subset or site label means: unstimulated naive T cells. The receptors derive from a human donor in good health.

The chain combines TRBV27 with TRBJ1-1; D call uncertain. Germline values: CDR1 MNHEY, CDR2 SMNVEV (reference sequence). V dropped 2 bases and J dropped 6 bases, with 22 bases sitting between them. This CDR3 spans 17 amino acids. CDR3: CASSLNEPNGLTAEAFF. Here the CDR3 DNA reads TGTGCCAGCAGTTTAAATGAGCCGAACGGATTAACAGCTGAAGCTTTCTTT.

The J gene is TRBJ2-5, the V gene TRBV7-6; D ambiguous. CDR1 SGHVS and CDR2 FNYEAQ come from the germline V gene. V lost 4 bases, J lost 0 bases, and 3 bases lay in between. The CDR3 loop spans 12 amino acids. CDR3 sequence (DNA): TGTGCCAGCAGCTCGTACCAAGAGACCCAGTACTTC. This gives the protein CASSSYQETQYF.

The V call is TRBV5-6, the J call TRBJ2-7, with D possibly TRBD2 on 5 matching bases. Germline CDR1 SGHDT, CDR2 YYEEEE. CDR3 size: 15 residues. Trimming shortened V by 3 bases and J by 5 bases, and 18 bases separated the two germline ends. CDR3 sequence reads: CASSYPAKGVDEQYF. As DNA, the CDR3 is TGTGCCAGCAGCTACCCAGCAAAGGGAGTCGACGAGCAGTACTTC.

The sample holds one count of this clone. The gene calls are TRBV27 and TRBJ2-1; TRBD2 agrees at 8 bases. Germline CDR1 MNHEY, CDR2 SMNVEV (reference sequence). The CDR3 runs to 15 residues. The junction had 5 bases not matched to a gene; V was cut back by 0 bases and J by 7 bases. CDR3 sequence reads: CASSLSPGGGNEQFF. For the CDR3, the DNA is TGTGCCAGCAGTTTATCCCCGGGGGGGGGTAATGAGCAGTTCTTC.

The rearrangement links TRBV9 to TRBJ2-5, with 11 bases aligning to TRBD2. The CDR3 runs to 16 residues. CDR1 and CDR2 (germline): SGDLS, YYNGEE. Unmatched junction bases numbered 6, after V lost 0 bases and J lost 5 bases. CDR3 DNA sequence: TGTGCCAGCAGCGTAGAGGTAGCGGGGGGGCAGGAGACCCAGTACTTC. The encoded protein is CASSVEVAGGQETQYF.

The chain recombines TRBV19 with TRBJ2-2, with D unresolved. Germline CDR1 reads LNHDA; CDR2 reads SQIVND (reference sequence). The CDR3 is 14 amino acids. The V and J ends lost 3 bases and 6 bases respectively, with 11 bases between them. CDR3 nucleotides: TGTGCCAGTAGTATTACCTTAGTATCCGGGGAGCTGTTTTTT. It translates to CASSITLVSGELFF.

V is TRBV23-1 and J is TRBJ1-6; D is ambiguous. TRBV23-1 counts as an open reading frame of uncertain function. The CDR3 contains 16 residues. Between the trimmed V and J ends, which lost 0 bases and 7 bases, there was a span of 13 bases. The CDR3 DNA sequence: TGCGCCAGCAGTCAATCGATGGAAGAGGGCAATTCACCCCTCCACTTT. Translated, it gives CASSQSMEEGNSPLHF.

J is TRBJ2-3 and V is TRBV5-1; 10 nucleotides agree with TRBD2. Per germline, CDR1 SGHRS and CDR2 YFSETQ. V shed 4 bases, J shed 0 bases, and the junction held 2 bases outside the gene matches. The CDR3 totals 15 residues. The CDR3 here is CASSLAGVSTDTQYF. The CDR3 nucleotides are TGCGCCAGCAGCCTAGCGGGGGTGAGCACAGATACGCAGTATTTT.

The J gene is TRBJ1-1, the V gene TRBV2; D remains unclear. The V and J ends lost 7 bases and 5 bases respectively, with 5 bases between them. CDR3 length: 10 amino acids. Germline assignment: CDR1 SNHLY and CDR2 FYNNEI. CDR3 in DNA: TGTGCCAGCATATTGACTGAAGCTTTCTTT. Its translation: CASILTEAFF.

The J gene is TRBJ2-1, the V gene TRBV7-8; D might be TRBD2 (7 bases). The length of the CDR3 is 15 residues. Germline V gene data show CDR1 as SGHVS and CDR2 as FQNEAQ. V dropped 5 bases and J dropped 5 bases, with 16 bases sitting between them. CDR3 bases: TGTGCCAGCAGCGACCGGGGGGCTTGGGACAATGAGCAGTTCTTC. It codes for CASSDRGAWDNEQFF.

The chain combines TRBV20-1 with TRBJ1-1, with D uncertain. Trimming shortened V by 5 bases and J by 3 bases, and 7 bases separated the two germline ends. Germline assignment: CDR1 DFQATT and CDR2 SNEGSKA (reference sequence). This CDR3 contains 11 residues. CDR3 amino acids: CSASGYTEAFF. The CDR3 nucleotides are TGCAGTGCTTCCGGGTACACTGAAGCTTTCTTT.

The J gene is TRBJ2-7, the V gene TRBV7-6, with 8 positions matching TRBD2. CDR3 length: 13 residues. V gave up 7 bases and J gave up 6 bases; unmatched junction bases: 8. The germline CDR1 and CDR2 sequences are SGHVS and FNYEAQ. CDR3 nucleotide sequence: TGTGCCAGCACCCTCGGGGGGGCCCTCGAGCAGTACTTC. Protein: CASTLGGALEQYF.

The chain couples TRBV15 to TRBJ2-3; TRBD2 aligns across 15 bases. The germline gives CDR1 LNHNV, CDR2 YYDKDF (reference sequence). With V trimmed by 3 bases and J by 5 bases, 6 bases remained unmatched. The CDR3 spans 17 residues. CDR3 amino acids: CATSSDSGLAGGDTQYF. The CDR3 DNA follows: TGTGCCACCAGCAGCGACTCGGGACTAGCGGGGGGAGATACGCAGTATTTT.

In nucleotides, the CDR3 is TGTGCCAGCAGTTTGGGGGACGGGGGGCAAAACATTCAGTACTTC. Translating gives CASSLGDGGQNIQYF. The rearrangement uses TRBV6-5 and TRBJ2-4, with D perhaps matching TRBD2 (7 bases). The V end lost 4 bases, the J end lost 5 bases, and 15 bases lay between the germline ends. The CDR3 has 15 residues. Germline CDR1 is MNHEY and CDR2 is SVGAGI.

The chain links TRBV4-3 to TRBJ2-7; a possible D gene is TRBD1 (6 bases). Trimming cost V 0 bases and J 4 bases, with 13 bases left between them. The CDR3 is 15 residues long. The germline V gene has CDR1 LGHNA and CDR2 YSLEER. The CDR3 nucleotides read TGCGCCAGCAGCCAAGACAGGAACAGGGAATACGAGCAGTACTTC. It translates to CASSQDRNREYEQYF.

The chain carries TRBV6-1 and TRBJ1-3; D possibly corresponds to TRBD1 (5 bases). V was pared by 2 bases and J by 4 bases, with 9 bases between. The CDR3 loop spans 14 amino acids. Per germline, CDR1 MNHNS and CDR2 SASEGT. The CDR3 here is CASSELGLGNTIYF. The CDR3 bases are TGTGCCAGCAGTGAATTGGGACTAGGAAACACCATATATTTT.

The rearrangement joins TRBV6-5 to TRBJ2-7; D might be TRBD2 (7 bases). Germline CDR1 and CDR2: MNHEY and SVGAGI. This CDR3 has 16 amino acids. Trimming took off 3 bases at V and 6 bases at J, with 21 bases between the two ends. CDR3 sequence (DNA): TGTGCCAGCAGTTATCTCGCGGGGGCGGGGGAGTTCGAGCAGTACTTC. Translated, it gives CASSYLAGAGEFEQYF.

V and J are TRBV14 and TRBJ1-4; D is unclear. V lost 3 bases and J 5 bases, leaving 10 bases between the germline ends. The germline V gene encodes CDR1 SGHDN and CDR2 FVKESK. The CDR3 runs to 14 residues. The CDR3 sequence is CASSQDNWNEKLFF. CDR3 in DNA: TGTGCCAGCAGCCAGGATAATTGGAATGAAAAACTGTTTTTT.

V and J are TRBV7-6 and TRBJ2-7; D remains ambiguous. The germline CDR1 and CDR2 sequences are SGHVS and FNYEAQ. Between the trimmed V and J ends, which lost 2 bases and 5 bases, there was a span of 7 bases. This CDR3 spans 12 amino acids. For the CDR3, the DNA is TGTGCCAGCAGCTTATTCCGAAACGAGCAGTACTTC. It specifies CASSLFRNEQYF.

This chain joins TRBV11-3 and TRBJ2-1; 7 nucleotides match TRBD2. J lost 1 base, V lost 5 bases, and 5 bases had no gene match. Germline lookup yields CDR1 SGHNT and CDR2 YENEEA. The CDR3 is made up of 15 amino acids. This chain's CDR3 is CASSDSGGSYNEQFF. The CDR3 DNA sequence: TGTGCCAGCAGCGACTCCGGGGGGTCCTACAATGAGCAGTTCTTC.

The chain employs TRBV29-1 and TRBJ2-1; 12 bases are a match to TRBD2. CDR3 length: 15 amino acids. Trimming removed 5 bases from V and 4 bases from J; junction bases left unmatched: 6. Germline lookup yields CDR1 SQVTM and CDR2 ANQGSEA. The CDR3 coding sequence is TGCAGCGTTCCGGCTAGCGGGGGGGCTTACAATGAGCAGTTCTTC. It encodes CSVPASGGAYNEQFF.

The chain uses TRBV29-1 and TRBJ2-1; the match to TRBD2 covers 11 bases. The CDR3 length is 14 residues. CDR1 is SQVTM, CDR2 ANQGSEA, per germline. V lost 7 bases and J lost 4; bases outside the gene matches: 6. The CDR3 loop is CSAMTSGVYNEQFF. CDR3 in DNA: TGCAGCGCCATGACTAGCGGGGTTTACAATGAGCAGTTCTTC.

The chain recombines TRBV27 with TRBJ2-3; D unresolved. Between the trimmed V and J ends, which lost 5 bases and 2 bases, there was a span of 2 bases. Germline lookup yields CDR1 MNHEY and CDR2 SMNVEV (reference sequence). The length of the CDR3 is 11 residues. The CDR3 DNA sequence: TGTGCCAGCAGTCACACAGATACGCAGTATTTT. It codes for CASSHTDTQYF.